This T cell receptor (beta chain) was retrieved from a study of T-cell memory formation after mild COVID-19. Study summary: Across donors, TCR clusters were largely donor specific. Points from the study as a whole: There was a balanced CD4/CD8 profile in clones contracting day 15 to 85, and later expanders leaned CD4+. Shrinking CD4+ clones resided mostly in CM and EM, and CD8+ ones in EMRA.

The germline CDR1 and CDR2 sequences are SGHTA and FQGNSA. This CDR3 has 15 amino acids. On this clonotype itself: The antigen is undetermined. Relative to the germline gene, one junction end is altered; a read error may explain this.

TCRdb fed the 5' RACE reads into MiXCR, producing one record per CDR3 protein. The profile shows around 420,000 distinct CDR3 sequences, 24% of them singletons. The origin of this receptor is an adult woman who had mild COVID-19 (a few samples of this study predate the infection). Cell type and time point are not known. This rearrangement joins TRBV7-2 to TRBJ1-1; 9 bases fit TRBD1. The sample comprised PBMCs or a T cell subset sorted from them (not recorded which). The CDR3 is CDSSFTGQGGTEAFF. The CDR3 bases are TGTGACAGCAGCTTCACGGGACAGGGAGGAACTGAAGCTTTCTTT.